These T cell receptor beta chains were read from a single sample in a study of HIV-infected patients and healthy controls. TCRdb re-derived calls from the 5' RACE reads in MiXCR, one entry per CDR3 protein. This table has some 4,300 distinct CDR3 sequences, about an eighth appearing once. The sequencing used blood, collected before antiretroviral therapy. These receptor sequences come from an adult with HIV infection. Each CDR3 is given without its conserved first and last residue. Clone size is stated in some rows and not others, as once, few, many or a class when expanded.

j_call clone_size v_call cdr3_aa
TRBJ1-1 many TRBV30 AWSVGGGGTEAF
TRBJ1-5 NA TRBV5-6 ASSSLGGNHPQH
TRBJ1-5 medium-sized TRBV19 ASNVRGNQPQH
TRBJ1-1 medium-sized TRBV24-1 ATSAAGANTEAF
TRBJ2-1 NA TRBV9 ASSGQGVSYNEQF
TRBJ1-1 medium-sized TRBV20-1 SARDSGTPEAF
TRBJ2-7 medium-sized TRBV20-1 SARDQGAPREQY
TRBJ1-2 medium-sized TRBV5-1 ASSRLTFWQENLRGYT
TRBJ1-1 medium-sized TRBV7-2 ASSSQGANTEAF
TRBJ1-5 many TRBV12-3/TRBV12-4 ASSFINQPQH
TRBJ1-5 many TRBV11-3 ASSLEFKQPQH
TRBJ2-1 NA TRBV6-6 ASSPGGSGEQF
TRBJ1-1 few TRBV15 ATSLPGGVTEAF
TRBJ2-1 medium-sized TRBV24-1 ATSDARVSYNEQF
TRBJ2-3 medium-sized TRBV6-4 ASSEGLAGGADTQY
TRBJ2-7 medium-sized TRBV19 ASSIRGVQY
TRBJ2-5 large TRBV7-9 ASSDDLEETQY
TRBJ2-5 medium-sized TRBV12-3/TRBV12-4 ASSSTRLPLMETQY
TRBJ1-4 medium-sized TRBV30 AWNAGQMNEKLF
TRBJ2-1 large TRBV7-9 ASSPDPHNEQF
TRBJ2-4 medium-sized TRBV13 ASSSPDAGGAKDIQY
TRBJ1-1 medium-sized TRBV5-1 ASSPWAGADTEAF
TRBJ1-1 many TRBV19 ASREGASTEAF
TRBJ2-1 medium-sized TRBV6-1 ASSDPSGRAYNEQF
TRBJ1-1 many TRBV12-3/TRBV12-4 ASSLQPHTEAF
TRBJ2-1 medium-sized TRBV14 ASSARGNEQF
TRBJ1-1 medium-sized TRBV11-2 ASSLGPDEAF
TRBJ2-3 NA TRBV20-1 SARDLAGVVTDTQY
TRBJ1-1 medium-sized TRBV7-2 ASSQEGPQMNTEAF
TRBJ2-3 medium-sized TRBV2 ASSVSGSVSDTQY
TRBJ1-2 medium-sized TRBV19 ASNTAPLANYGYT
TRBJ2-3 few TRBV5-4 ASSLRLAADTQY
TRBJ2-3 medium-sized TRBV5-1 ASSFNTKSSTDTQY
TRBJ1-1 few TRBV20-1 SAGSNTEAF
TRBJ2-7 large TRBV3-1 ASSQDASGWSHEQY
TRBJ1-1 medium-sized TRBV6-5 ASSYSRSDYRGPEAF
TRBJ1-1 medium-sized TRBV11-2 ASSYQPANTEAF
TRBJ1-2 large TRBV29-1 SVVIGGEGYGYT
TRBJ1-2 medium-sized TRBV2 ASGGQGAANYGYT
TRBJ2-2 many TRBV29-1 SVRTGTGELF